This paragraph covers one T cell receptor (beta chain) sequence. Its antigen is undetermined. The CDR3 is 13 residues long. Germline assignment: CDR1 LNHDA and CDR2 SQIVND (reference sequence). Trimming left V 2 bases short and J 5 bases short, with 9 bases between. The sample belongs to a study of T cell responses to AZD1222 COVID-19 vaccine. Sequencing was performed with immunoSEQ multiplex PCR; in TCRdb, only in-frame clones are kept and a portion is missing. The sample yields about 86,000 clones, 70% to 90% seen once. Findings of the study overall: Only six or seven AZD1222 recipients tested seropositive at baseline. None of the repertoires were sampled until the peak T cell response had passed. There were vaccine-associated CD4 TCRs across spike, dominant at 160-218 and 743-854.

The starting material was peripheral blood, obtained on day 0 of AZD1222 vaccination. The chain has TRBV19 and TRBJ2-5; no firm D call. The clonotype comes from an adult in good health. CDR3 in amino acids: CASSIMGEETQYF. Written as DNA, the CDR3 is TGTGCCAGTAGTATAATGGGCGAGGAGACCCAGTACTTC.